One sample yielded the 21 T cell receptor beta chains listed below, sequenced in a study of shared clonotypes between healthy human individuals (dated by TCRdb to about 2020). Library creation used the immunoSEQ multiplex PCR assay. In its TCRdb copy, this immuneACCESS table keeps in-frame sequences only and misses some clones. Where compared with another copy, unresolved V genes explain less than half of these, and the others have no known cause. Here the sample has roughly 1,500,000 clones; 98% occur a single time. Roughly 0.45% of the sample goes to the ten largest clones. Material: naive CD4+ T cells sorted from blood. The label giving this sample's cell subset or site can be read as: CD45RA+ positively selected. The receptor source for this set is a man in his thirties or forties in good health.

The chain joins TRBV2 to TRBJ2-6; 7 positions match TRBD1. Per the germline V gene, CDR1 is SNHLY and CDR2 is FYNNEI. V lost 5 bases to trimming and J lost 2 bases; unmatched junction nucleotides: 3. This CDR3 has 15 amino acids. The CDR3 region is CASSPDRAGANVLTF. The CDR3 nucleotides are TGTGCCAGCAGTCCCGACAGGGCTGGGGCCAACGTCCTGACTTTC.

V and J are TRBV5-6 and TRBJ2-5; D is ambiguous. The germline gives CDR1 SGHDT, CDR2 YYEEEE. V lost 0 bases and J lost 5, with 8 bases in between. The CDR3 spans 13 residues. This CDR3 reads CASSLGAVETQYF. In DNA, the CDR3 is TGTGCCAGCAGCTTGGGGGCAGTGGAGACCCAGTACTTC.

J is TRBJ2-6 and V is TRBV18; possibly TRBD1 for D (5 bases). From germline, CDR1 is KGHSH and CDR2 LQKENI. This CDR3 has 19 amino acids. V was trimmed by 2 bases and J by 1 base, leaving 18 bases between them. CDR3 region: CASSPWTRTAWSGANVLTF. The CDR3 nucleotides read TGTGCCAGCTCACCATGGACACGGACGGCATGGTCTGGGGCCAACGTCCTGACTTTC.

Regarding this clone: Other nucleotide sequences from this sample produce the same CDR3. The chain links TRBV5-1 to TRBJ2-5; 12 bases map to TRBD2. Germline values: CDR1 SGHRS, CDR2 YFSETQ. The CDR3 is made up of 16 amino acids. The trim removed 0 bases at V and 5 bases at J, leaving 5 bases unmatched. In nucleotides, the CDR3 is TGCGCCAGCAGCTTGGAGCTAGCGGGAGGGGGTGAGACCCAGTACTTC. Translation: CASSLELAGGGETQYF.

V and J are TRBV5-1 and TRBJ2-3, with 12 bases fitting TRBD2. The CDR3 runs to 16 residues. V was clipped by 5 bases and J by 4 bases; unmatched bases: 8. CDR1 SGHRS and CDR2 YFSETQ come from the germline V gene. The CDR3 DNA is TGCGCCAGCAGTCAGGGACTAGCGGGTATTTCAGATACGCAGTATTTT. Its protein is CASSQGLAGISDTQYF. The entire variable domain, with the rest obtained from reference TRBV5-1 and TRBJ2-3, is as follows: KAGVTQTPRYLIKTRGQQVTLSCSPISGHRSVSWYQQTPGQGLQFLFEYFSETQRNKGNFPGRFSGRQFSNSRSEMNVSTLELGDSALYLCASSQGLAGISDTQYFGPGTRLTVL.

This sequence joins TRBV19 and TRBJ2-7; unclear D gene. Trimming removed 9 bases at V and 5 bases at J, with 11 bases between. The CDR3 covers 11 residues. The germline V gene encodes CDR1 LNHDA and CDR2 SQIVND (reference sequence). The CDR3 loop is CASVFMDEQYF. The CDR3 DNA follows: TGTGCCAGCGTGTTTATGGACGAGCAGTACTTC. Full variable domain (missing parts from reference TRBV19 and TRBJ2-7): DGGITQSPKYLFRKEGQNVTLSCEQNLNHDAMYWYRQDPGQGLRLIYYSQIVNDFQKGDIAEGYSVSREKKESFPLTVTSAQKNPTAFYLCASVFMDEQYFGPGTRLTVT.

The J gene is TRBJ2-7, the V gene TRBV7-9, with D hard to call. V was trimmed by 1 base and J by 5 bases, leaving 6 bases between them. Germline CDR1 and CDR2: SEHNR and FQNEAQ (reference sequence). CDR3 length: 12 amino acids. CDR3 DNA: TGTGCCAGCAGCTTAGTGGGTGACGAGCAGTACTTC. Its protein product is CASSLVGDEQYF. Looking up the rest from reference TRBV7-9 and TRBJ2-7 gives the full variable domain: DTGVSQNPRHKITKRGQNVTFRCDPISEHNRLYWYRQTLGQGPEFLTYFQNEAQLEKSRLLSDRFSAERPKGSFSTLEIQRTEQGDSAMYLCASSLVGDEQYFGPGTRLTVT.

The chain joins TRBV27 to TRBJ2-1; no clear D gene. V was trimmed by 3 bases and J by 5 bases, leaving 11 bases between them. The CDR3 is made up of 14 amino acids. Looked up from germline, CDR1 is MNHEY and CDR2 is SMNVEV (reference sequence). This CDR3 is CASSFSRPHNEQFF. The CDR3 DNA reads as TGTGCCAGCAGTTTTTCCAGGCCCCACAATGAGCAGTTCTTC.

The chain joins TRBV18 to TRBJ1-5; D is unclear. Trimming shortened V by 6 bases and J by 1 base, and 13 bases separated the two germline ends. The CDR3 consists of 15 residues. Per germline, CDR1 KGHSH and CDR2 LQKENI. CDR3 in DNA: TGTGCCAGCTCCCTGGCTCGGGGAAGCAATCAGCCCCAGCATTTT. It specifies CASSLARGSNQPQHF.

The rearrangement links TRBV10-1 to TRBJ2-1, with D tentatively TRBD2 (6 bases). The CDR3 is made up of 17 amino acids. Germline V gives CDR1 WNHNN, CDR2 SYGVQD (reference sequence). Trimming took 5 bases from V and 0 from J, leaving 17 bases between them. The CDR3 is CASSTYKAGGSYNEQFF. In DNA form, the CDR3 reads TGCGCCAGCAGTACGTATAAAGCGGGCGGCTCCTACAATGAGCAGTTCTTC.

The chain carries TRBV6-6 and TRBJ2-7; D uncertain. The CDR3 consists of 15 residues. The V gene lost 5 bases and the J gene lost 3 bases, with 17 bases spanning the gap. The germline CDR1 and CDR2 sequences are MNHNY and SVGAGI (reference sequence). The CDR3 nucleotides read TGTGCCAGCAGTAATGAGGCCGCGACGATCTACGAGCAGTACTTC. Residues: CASSNEAATIYEQYF.

The chain employs TRBV5-1 and TRBJ2-7, with D possibly being TRBD1 (6 bases). Trimming cost V 4 bases and J 7 bases, with 12 bases left between them. Per germline, CDR1 SGHRS and CDR2 YFSETQ. This CDR3 region has 12 residues. The CDR3, as DNA: TGCGCCAGCAGCCAGAACAGGGATGAGCAGTACTTC. It is translated as CASSQNRDEQYF.

The chain links TRBV2 to TRBJ2-2, with no clear D. Germline V gives CDR1 SNHLY, CDR2 FYNNEI. V was clipped by 7 bases and J by 4 bases, with 10 bases between them. The CDR3 sequence is 13 residues long. CDR3 bases: TGTGCCAGCAACCTCACTCCCACCGGGGAGCTGTTTTTT. Translated, it gives CASNLTPTGELFF.

The genes are TRBV19 and TRBJ1-1; D is ambiguous. Germline CDR1 is LNHDA and CDR2 is SQIVND (reference sequence). V was clipped by 5 bases and J by 5 bases, with 18 bases between them. The CDR3 loop spans 15 amino acids. CDR3 amino acids: CASSRTTVPITEAFF. CDR3 coding DNA: TGTGCCAGTAGTCGAACGACGGTCCCCATTACTGAAGCTTTCTTT.

This chain uses TRBV11-2 with TRBJ2-2; D not resolved. CDR1 SGHAT and CDR2 FQNNGV come from the germline V gene. Trimming pared 3 bases from V and 8 bases from J, leaving 28 bases between. The CDR3 spans 19 residues. The CDR3 sequence: CASSFFLRRHGRLGGELFF. The CDR3 DNA reads as TGTGCCAGCAGCTTTTTTTTAAGAAGGCACGGACGCCTAGGTGGGGAGCTGTTTTTT.

This clone was found once. The chain links TRBV9 to TRBJ2-5; D uncertain. The CDR3 has 15 amino acids. V gave up 3 bases and J gave up 2 bases, with 14 bases separating them. The germline V gene has CDR1 SGDLS and CDR2 YYNGEE. The CDR3 is CASSGEGRLQETQYF. The CDR3 coding sequence is TGTGCCAGCAGCGGTGAAGGACGGCTTCAAGAGACCCAGTACTTC.

J is TRBJ2-5 and V is TRBV14, with 9 positions matching TRBD2. CDR1 and CDR2 from the germline V gene are SGHDN and FVKESK. V lost 3 bases and J lost 4; bases outside the gene matches: 9. The CDR3 extends over 16 amino acids. CDR3 DNA sequence: TGTGCCAGCAGCCATTTTTCAGCGGGAGGATCAGAGACCCAGTACTTC. Protein: CASSHFSAGGSETQYF. Full variable domain (missing parts from reference TRBV14 and TRBJ2-5): EAGVTQFPSHSVIEKGQTVTLRCDPISGHDNLYWYRRVMGKEIKFLLHFVKESKQDESGMPNNRFLAERTGGTYSTLKVQPAELEDSGVYFCASSHFSAGGSETQYFGPGTRLLVL.

The V and J genes are TRBV7-9 and TRBJ1-3; 11 bases agree with TRBD1. The CDR3 sequence is 19 residues long. V shed 3 bases and J 0 bases; nucleotides not matched to a gene: 10. Germline values: CDR1 SEHNR, CDR2 FQNEAQ (reference sequence). The CDR3 region is CASSFLVGDRGDSGNTIYF. The DNA of the CDR3 is TGTGCCAGCAGCTTTCTCGTTGGGGACAGGGGGGACTCTGGAAACACCATATATTTT.

V gene TRBV7-9 combines with J gene TRBJ2-3; 8 bases are shared with TRBD1. The trim removed 4 bases at V and 3 bases at J, leaving 12 bases unmatched. Looked up from germline, CDR1 is SEHNR and CDR2 is FQNEAQ (reference sequence). This CDR3 region has 17 residues. This CDR3 reads CASSSHLDREKTDTQYF. DNA for the CDR3: TGTGCCAGCAGCTCCCACCTGGACAGGGAAAAAACAGATACGCAGTATTTT.

The chain combines TRBV28 with TRBJ1-1; D call uncertain. CDR3 length: 14 amino acids. V dropped 6 bases and J dropped 0 bases, with 11 bases sitting between them. Germline V gene data show CDR1 as MDHEN and CDR2 as SYDVKM. CDR3 sequence: CASSPIAMNTEAFF. Written as DNA, the CDR3 is TGTGCCAGCAGCCCGATAGCTATGAACACTGAAGCTTTCTTT.

This sequence joins TRBV9 and TRBJ1-4; D gene uncertain. The CDR3 extends over 14 amino acids. Trimming stripped 4 bases from V and 0 bases from J, with 7 bases between. The V gene's germline CDR1 is SGDLS and CDR2 YYNGEE. The CDR3 loop is CASSPIATNEKLFF. CDR3 nucleotide sequence: TGTGCCAGCAGCCCAATCGCAACTAATGAAAAACTGTTTTTT.